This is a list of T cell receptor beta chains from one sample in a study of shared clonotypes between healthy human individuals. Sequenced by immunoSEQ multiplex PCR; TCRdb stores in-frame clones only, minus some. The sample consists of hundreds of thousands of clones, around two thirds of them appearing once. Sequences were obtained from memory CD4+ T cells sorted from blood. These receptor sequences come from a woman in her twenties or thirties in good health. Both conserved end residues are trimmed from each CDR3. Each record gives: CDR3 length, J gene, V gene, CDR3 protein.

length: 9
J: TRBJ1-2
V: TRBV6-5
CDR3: ASSYANGYT

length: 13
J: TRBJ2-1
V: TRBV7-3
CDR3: ASSRGWAGVHEQF

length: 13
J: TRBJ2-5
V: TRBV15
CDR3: ATSRRGGAQETQY

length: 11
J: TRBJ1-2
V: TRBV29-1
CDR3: SALGGIGYGYT

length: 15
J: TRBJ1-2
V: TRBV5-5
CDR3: ASSLSSTTGKNYGYT

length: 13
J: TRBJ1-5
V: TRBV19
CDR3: ASSIDSRPNQPQH

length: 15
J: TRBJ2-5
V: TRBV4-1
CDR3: ASSRPDRQTFQETQY

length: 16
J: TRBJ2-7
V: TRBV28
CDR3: ASSDLLGQKIAPYEQY

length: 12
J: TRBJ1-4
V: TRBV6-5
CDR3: ASSRQGGGEKLF

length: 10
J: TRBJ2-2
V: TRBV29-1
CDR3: SVIGNTGELF